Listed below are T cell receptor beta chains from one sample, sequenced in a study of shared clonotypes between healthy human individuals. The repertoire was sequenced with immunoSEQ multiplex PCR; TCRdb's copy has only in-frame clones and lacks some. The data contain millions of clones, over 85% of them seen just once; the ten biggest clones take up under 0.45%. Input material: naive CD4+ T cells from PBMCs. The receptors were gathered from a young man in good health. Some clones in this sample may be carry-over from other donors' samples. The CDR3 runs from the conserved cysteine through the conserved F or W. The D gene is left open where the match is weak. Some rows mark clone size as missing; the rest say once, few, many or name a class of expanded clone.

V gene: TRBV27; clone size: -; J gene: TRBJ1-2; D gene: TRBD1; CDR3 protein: CASSLNPGQGLLLGYTF; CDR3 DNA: TGTGCCAGCAGTCTTAACCCGGGACAGGGGCTTCTACTCGGCTACACCTTC
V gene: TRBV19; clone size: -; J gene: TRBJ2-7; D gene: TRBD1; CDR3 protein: CASSTRPGTANYEQYF; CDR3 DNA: TGTGCCAGTAGTACAAGACCCGGGACAGCGAACTACGAGCAGTACTTC
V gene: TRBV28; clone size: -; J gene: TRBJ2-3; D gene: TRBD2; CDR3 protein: CASSLEGSGRVSTDTQYF; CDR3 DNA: TGTGCCAGCAGTCTCGAGGGTAGCGGGAGGGTTAGCACAGATACGCAGTATTTT
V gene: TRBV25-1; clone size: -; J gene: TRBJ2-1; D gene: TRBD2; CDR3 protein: CASSDAGLAGAGEQFF; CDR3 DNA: TGTGCCAGCAGTGACGCCGGACTAGCGGGAGCTGGTGAGCAGTTCTTC
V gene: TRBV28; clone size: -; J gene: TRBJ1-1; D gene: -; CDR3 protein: CASSNSPGWGERGTEAFF; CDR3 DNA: TGTGCCAGCAGTAACTCCCCGGGGTGGGGCGAACGGGGCACTGAAGCTTTCTTT
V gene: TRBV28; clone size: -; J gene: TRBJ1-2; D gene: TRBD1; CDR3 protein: CASSLWGQGAIGYTF; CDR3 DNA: TGTGCCAGCAGTTTATGGGGACAGGGGGCGATTGGCTACACCTTC
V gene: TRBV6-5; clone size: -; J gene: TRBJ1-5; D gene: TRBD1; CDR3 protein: CASSYRDSNWPQHF; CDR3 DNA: TGTGCCAGCAGTTACCGGGACAGTAATTGGCCCCAGCATTTT
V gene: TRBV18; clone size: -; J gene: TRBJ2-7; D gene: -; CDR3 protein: CASSPADAYEQYF; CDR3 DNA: TGTGCCAGCTCACCCGCTGACGCCTACGAGCAGTACTTC
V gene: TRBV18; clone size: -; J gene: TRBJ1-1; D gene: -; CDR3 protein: CASSTPNTEAFF; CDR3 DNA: TGTGCCAGCTCAACACCGAACACTGAAGCTTTCTTT
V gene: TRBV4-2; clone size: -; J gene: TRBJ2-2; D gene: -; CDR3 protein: CASSQALVGGVSGELFF; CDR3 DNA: TGTGCCAGCAGCCAAGCTCTCGTAGGGGGGGTGAGCGGGGAGCTGTTTTTT
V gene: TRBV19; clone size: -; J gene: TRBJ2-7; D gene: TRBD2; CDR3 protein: CASSREGSPSYEQYF; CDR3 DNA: TGTGCCAGTAGTAGGGAGGGGTCGCCCTCGTACGAGCAGTACTTC
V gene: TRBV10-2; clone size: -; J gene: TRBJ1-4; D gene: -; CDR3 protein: CASSEPTTNEKLFF; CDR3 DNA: TGCGCCAGCAGTGAGCCGACAACTAATGAAAAACTGTTTTTT
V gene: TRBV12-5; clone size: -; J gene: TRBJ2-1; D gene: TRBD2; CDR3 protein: CASGLPTSGIYNEQFF; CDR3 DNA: TGTGCTAGTGGTTTGCCGACTAGCGGGATTTACAATGAGCAGTTCTTC
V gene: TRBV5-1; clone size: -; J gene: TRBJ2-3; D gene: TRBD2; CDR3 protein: CASSLGGGRADTQYF; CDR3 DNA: TGCGCCAGCAGCTTGGGCGGCGGGAGGGCAGATACGCAGTATTTT
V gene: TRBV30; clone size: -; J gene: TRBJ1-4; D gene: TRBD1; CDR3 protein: CAWSVQGQVNEKLFF; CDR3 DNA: TGTGCCTGGAGTGTTCAGGGACAGGTGAATGAAAAACTGTTTTTT
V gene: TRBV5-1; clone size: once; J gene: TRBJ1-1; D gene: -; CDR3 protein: CASRKDSNPSSEAFF; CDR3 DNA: TGCGCCAGCAGAAAGGACTCGAATCCATCCTCTGAAGCTTTCTTT
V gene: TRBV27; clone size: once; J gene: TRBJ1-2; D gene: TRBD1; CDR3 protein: CASSLLGQVKDGYTF; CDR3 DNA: TGTGCCAGCAGTTTGTTGGGACAGGTAAAGGATGGCTACACCTTC
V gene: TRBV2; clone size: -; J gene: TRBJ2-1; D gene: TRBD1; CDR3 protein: CASSRDRGTYNEQFF; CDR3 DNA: TGTGCCAGCAGTCGGGACAGGGGAACCTACAATGAGCAGTTCTTC
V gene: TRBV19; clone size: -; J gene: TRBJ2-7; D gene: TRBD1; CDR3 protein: CASSIILGQGSYEQYF; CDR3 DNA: TGTGCCAGTAGTATAATTCTGGGACAGGGTTCCTACGAGCAGTACTTC
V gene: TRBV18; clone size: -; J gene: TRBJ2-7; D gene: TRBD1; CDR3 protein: CASSRSWDRGTGEQYF; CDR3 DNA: TGTGCCAGCTCACGTTCTTGGGACAGGGGGACAGGGGAGCAGTACTTC
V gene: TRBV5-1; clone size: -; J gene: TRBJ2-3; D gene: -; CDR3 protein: CASNRGGADTQYF; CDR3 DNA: TGCGCCAGCAACAGGGGCGGGGCAGATACGCAGTATTTT
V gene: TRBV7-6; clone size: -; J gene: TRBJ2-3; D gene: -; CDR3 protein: CASSLVAGQFTDTQYF; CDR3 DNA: TGTGCCAGCAGCTTAGTGGCGGGACAATTCACAGATACGCAGTATTTT
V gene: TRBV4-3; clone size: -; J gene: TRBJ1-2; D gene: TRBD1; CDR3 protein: CASSPVDRGGYGYTF; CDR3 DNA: TGCGCCAGCAGCCCGGTGGACAGGGGTGGCTATGGCTACACCTTC
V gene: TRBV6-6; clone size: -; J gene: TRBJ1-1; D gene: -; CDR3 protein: CASSSPTENTEAFF; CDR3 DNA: TGTGCCAGCAGTTCACCGACCGAGAACACTGAAGCTTTCTTT
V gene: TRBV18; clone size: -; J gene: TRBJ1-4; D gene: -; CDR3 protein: CASSPEGGMGEKLFF; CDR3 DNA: TGTGCCAGCTCCCCCGAAGGAGGGATGGGTGAAAAACTGTTTTTT
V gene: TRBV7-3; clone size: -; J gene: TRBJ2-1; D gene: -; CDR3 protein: CASSLAENEQFF; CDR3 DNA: TGTGCCAGCAGCCTAGCCGAGAATGAGCAGTTCTTC
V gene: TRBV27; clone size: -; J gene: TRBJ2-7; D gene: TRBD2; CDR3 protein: CATQRGASGSYEQYF; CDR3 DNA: TGTGCCACCCAGAGAGGGGCTAGCGGGAGTTACGAGCAGTACTTC
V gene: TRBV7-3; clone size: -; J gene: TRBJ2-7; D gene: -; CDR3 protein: CASSFAYPGEQYF; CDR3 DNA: TGTGCCAGCAGCTTTGCATACCCCGGGGAGCAGTACTTC
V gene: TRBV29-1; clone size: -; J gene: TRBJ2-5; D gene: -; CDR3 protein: CSVGLSSETQYF; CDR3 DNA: TGCAGCGTAGGTCTTTCTTCGGAGACCCAGTACTTC
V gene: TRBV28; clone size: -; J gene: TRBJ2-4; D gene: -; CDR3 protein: CASSSTGEGTKNIQYF; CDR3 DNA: TGTGCCAGCAGCTCGACAGGGGAGGGAACCAAAAACATTCAGTACTTC
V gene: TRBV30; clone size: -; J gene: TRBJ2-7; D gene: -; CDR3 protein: CAWSGMTGEGQYF; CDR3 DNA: TGTGCCTGGAGTGGGATGACGGGCGAGGGGCAGTACTTC
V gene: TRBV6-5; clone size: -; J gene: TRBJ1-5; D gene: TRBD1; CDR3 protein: CASSSYTGGFGQPQHF; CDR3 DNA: TGTGCCAGCAGTTCATATACAGGGGGCTTCGGTCAGCCCCAGCATTTT
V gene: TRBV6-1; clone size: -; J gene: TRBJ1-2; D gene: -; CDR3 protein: CASSEPGINYGYTF; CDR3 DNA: TGTGCCAGCAGTGAACCAGGGATTAACTATGGCTACACCTTC
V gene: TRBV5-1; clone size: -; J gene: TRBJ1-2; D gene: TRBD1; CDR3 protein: CASSISDRGEGYGYTF; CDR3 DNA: TGTGCCAGCAGCATATCGGACAGGGGTGAGGGCTATGGCTACACCTTC
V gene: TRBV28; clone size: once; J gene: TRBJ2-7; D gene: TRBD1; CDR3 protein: CASSSTGTGAYEQYF; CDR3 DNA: TGTGCCAGCAGTAGCACCGGGACAGGGGCCTACGAGCAGTACTTC
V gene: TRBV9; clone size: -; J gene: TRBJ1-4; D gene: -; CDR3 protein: CASSVDAFVHEKLFF; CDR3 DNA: TGTGCCAGCAGCGTGGATGCCTTCGTCCATGAAAAACTGTTTTTT
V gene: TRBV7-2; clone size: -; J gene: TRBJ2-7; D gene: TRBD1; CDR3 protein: CASSSAGTGFYEQYF; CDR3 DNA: TGTGCCAGCAGTTCAGCCGGGACAGGGTTCTACGAGCAGTACTTC
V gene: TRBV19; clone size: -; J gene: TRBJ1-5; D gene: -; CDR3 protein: CASNDQPQHF; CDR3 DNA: TGTGCCAGTAATGATCAGCCCCAGCATTTT
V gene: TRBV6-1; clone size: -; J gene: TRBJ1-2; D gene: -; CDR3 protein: CASSERFGASYGYTF; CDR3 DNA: TGTGCCAGCAGTGAAAGATTTGGGGCTAGCTATGGCTACACCTTC
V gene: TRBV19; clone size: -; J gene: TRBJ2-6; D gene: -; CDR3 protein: CATQGSTSSGANVLTF; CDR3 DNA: TGTGCCACACAGGGCTCTACATCCTCTGGGGCCAACGTCCTGACTTTC